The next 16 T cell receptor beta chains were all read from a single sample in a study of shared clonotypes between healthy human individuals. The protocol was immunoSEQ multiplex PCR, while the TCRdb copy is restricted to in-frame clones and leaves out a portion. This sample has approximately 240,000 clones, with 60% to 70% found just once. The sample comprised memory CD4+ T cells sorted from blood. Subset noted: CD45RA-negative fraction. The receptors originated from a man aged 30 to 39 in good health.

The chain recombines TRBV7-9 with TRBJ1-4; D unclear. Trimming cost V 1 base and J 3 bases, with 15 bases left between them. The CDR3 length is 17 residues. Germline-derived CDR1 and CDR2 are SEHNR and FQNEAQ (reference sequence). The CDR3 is CASSLVGVGAANEKLFF. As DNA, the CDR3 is TGTGCCAGCAGCTTAGTGGGAGTGGGCGCGGCTAATGAAAAACTGTTTTTT.

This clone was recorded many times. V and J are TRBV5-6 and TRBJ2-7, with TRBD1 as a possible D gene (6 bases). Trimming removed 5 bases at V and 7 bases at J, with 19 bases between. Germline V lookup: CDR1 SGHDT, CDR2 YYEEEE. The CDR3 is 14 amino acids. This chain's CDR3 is CASSGGLGMREQYF. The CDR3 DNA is TGTGCCAGCAGTGGGGGCTTAGGGATGAGAGAGCAGTACTTC.

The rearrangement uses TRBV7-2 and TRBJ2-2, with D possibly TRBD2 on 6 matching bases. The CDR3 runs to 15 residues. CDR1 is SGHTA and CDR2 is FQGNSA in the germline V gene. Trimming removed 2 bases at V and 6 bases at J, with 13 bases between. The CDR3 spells CASSLNGRGSGELFF. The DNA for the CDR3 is TGTGCCAGCAGCTTAAACGGGAGAGGTTCCGGGGAGCTGTTTTTT.

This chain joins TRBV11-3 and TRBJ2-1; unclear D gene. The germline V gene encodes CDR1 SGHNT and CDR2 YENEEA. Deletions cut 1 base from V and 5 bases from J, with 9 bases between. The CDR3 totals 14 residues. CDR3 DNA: TGTGCCAGCAGCTTAGGTGACCCCGACAATGAGCAGTTCTTC. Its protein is CASSLGDPDNEQFF.

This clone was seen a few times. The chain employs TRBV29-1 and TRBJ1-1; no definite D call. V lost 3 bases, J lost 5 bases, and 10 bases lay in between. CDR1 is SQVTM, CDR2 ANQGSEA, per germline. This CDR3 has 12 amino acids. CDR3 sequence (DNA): TGCAGCGTTGATGCCCTAAGGACTGAAGCTTTCTTT. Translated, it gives CSVDALRTEAFF.

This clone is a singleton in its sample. The CDR3 loop reads CASQGLAGVNEQFF. CDR3 coding DNA: TGTGCCAGTCAGGGACTAGCGGGAGTAAATGAGCAGTTCTTC. The chain uses TRBV27 and TRBJ2-1; 14 positions match TRBD2. After removal of 9 bases from V and 7 bases from J, the junction contained 5 bases not matched to a gene. The CDR3 is 14 amino acids. Germline CDR1 reads MNHEY; CDR2 reads SMNVEV (reference sequence).

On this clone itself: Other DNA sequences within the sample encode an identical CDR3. CDR3 sequence (DNA): TGTGCCAGCAGCGTAGGAACAGTCTCAAGCTACGAGCAGTACTTC. Amino acid sequence: CASSVGTVSSYEQYF. The genes are TRBV9 and TRBJ2-7; D unresolved. Germline CDR1 reads SGDLS; CDR2 reads YYNGEE. This CDR3 has 15 residues. V dropped 0 bases and J dropped 3 bases, with 13 bases sitting between them.

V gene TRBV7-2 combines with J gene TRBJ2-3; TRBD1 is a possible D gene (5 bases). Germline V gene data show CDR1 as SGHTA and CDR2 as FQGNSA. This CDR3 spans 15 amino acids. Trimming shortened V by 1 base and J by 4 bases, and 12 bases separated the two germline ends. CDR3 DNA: TGTGCCAGCAGCTTAGGCAGGGAAAGGGCAGATACGCAGTATTTT. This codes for CASSLGRERADTQYF.

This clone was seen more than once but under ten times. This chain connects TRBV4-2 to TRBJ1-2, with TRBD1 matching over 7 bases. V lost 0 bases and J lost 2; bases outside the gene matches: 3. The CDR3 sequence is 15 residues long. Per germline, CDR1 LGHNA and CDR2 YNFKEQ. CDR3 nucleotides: TGTGCCAGCAGCCAAGATGCGACAGGGAACTATGGCTACACCTTC. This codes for CASSQDATGNYGYTF.

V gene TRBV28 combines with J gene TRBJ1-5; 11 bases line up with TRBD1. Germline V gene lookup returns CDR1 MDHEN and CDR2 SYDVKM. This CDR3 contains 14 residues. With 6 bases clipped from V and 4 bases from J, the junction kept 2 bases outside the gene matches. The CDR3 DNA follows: TGTGCCAGCAGGGGACAGGGGGTGAATCAGCCCCAGCATTTT. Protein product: CASRGQGVNQPQHF.

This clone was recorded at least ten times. The CDR3 region is CATSSPDRAFYGYTF. CDR3 DNA: TGTGCCACCAGCAGTCCGGACAGGGCCTTTTATGGCTACACCTTC. The V and J genes are TRBV15 and TRBJ1-2, with TRBD1 identical over 8 bases. This CDR3 spans 15 amino acids. Per germline, CDR1 LNHNV and CDR2 YYDKDF (reference sequence). V shed 3 bases, J shed 5 bases, and the junction held 8 bases outside the gene matches.

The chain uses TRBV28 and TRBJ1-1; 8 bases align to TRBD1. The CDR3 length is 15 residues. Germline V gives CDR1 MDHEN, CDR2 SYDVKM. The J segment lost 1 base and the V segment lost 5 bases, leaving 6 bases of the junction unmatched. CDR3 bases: TGTGCCAGCAGTCCTCAACAGGGGGGGAACACTGAAGCTTTCTTT. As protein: CASSPQQGGNTEAFF.

The CDR3, as DNA: TGTGCCAGCACCACCCGCTACGGGAGGGCCTACAATGAGCAGTTCTTC. Translating it yields CASTTRYGRAYNEQFF. This chain joins TRBV28 and TRBJ2-1; 8 bases align to TRBD2. The germline V gene encodes CDR1 MDHEN and CDR2 SYDVKM. CDR3 length equals 16 residues. Trimming removed 7 bases from V and 2 bases from J; junction bases left unmatched: 10.

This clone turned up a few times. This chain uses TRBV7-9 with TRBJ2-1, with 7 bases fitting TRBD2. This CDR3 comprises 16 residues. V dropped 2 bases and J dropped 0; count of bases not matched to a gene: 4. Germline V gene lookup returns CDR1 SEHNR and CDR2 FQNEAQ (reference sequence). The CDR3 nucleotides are TGTGCCAGCAGCTTATTCGGCGGGAGCTCCTACAATGAGCAGTTCTTC. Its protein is CASSLFGGSSYNEQFF.

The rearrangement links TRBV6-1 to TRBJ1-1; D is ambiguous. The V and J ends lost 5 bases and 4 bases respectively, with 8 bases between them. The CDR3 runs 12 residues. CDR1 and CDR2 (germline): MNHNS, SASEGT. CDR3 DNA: TGTGCCAGCAGTCTAAGATCCACTGAAGCTTTCTTT. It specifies CASSLRSTEAFF.

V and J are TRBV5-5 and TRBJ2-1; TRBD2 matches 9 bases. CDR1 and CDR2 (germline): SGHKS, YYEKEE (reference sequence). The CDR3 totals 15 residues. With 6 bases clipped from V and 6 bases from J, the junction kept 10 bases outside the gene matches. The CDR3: CASTYGGTSSNEQFF. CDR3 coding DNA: TGTGCCAGCACCTATGGCGGGACTAGCAGCAATGAGCAGTTCTTC.